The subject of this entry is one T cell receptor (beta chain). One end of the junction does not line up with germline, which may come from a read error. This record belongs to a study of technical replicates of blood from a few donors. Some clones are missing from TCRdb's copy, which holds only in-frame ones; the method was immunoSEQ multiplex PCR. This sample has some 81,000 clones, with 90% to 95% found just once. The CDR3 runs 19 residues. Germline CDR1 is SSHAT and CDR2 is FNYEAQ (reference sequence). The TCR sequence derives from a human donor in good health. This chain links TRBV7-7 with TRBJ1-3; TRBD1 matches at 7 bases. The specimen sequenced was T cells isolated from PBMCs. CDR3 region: CASSLGDRERLRSGNTIYF. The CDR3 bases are TGTGCTAGCAGCTTAGGAGACAGGGAACGGCTCCGGTCTGGAAACACCATATATTTT.